This T cell receptor beta chain was identified in a study of blood T cell repertoires in COVID-19. CDR3 length: 15 residues. In the source study's methods: Nucleated cell number was recorded as an estimate derived from reference gene primer amplification. Assay: immunoSEQ multiplex PCR; the TCRdb copy retains only in-frame clones and omits some. The V and J calls and clone size come from that table; D and trimming were worked out from the DNA. The sample consists of about 200,000 clones, about 90% of them appearing once. J is TRBJ1-4 and V is TRBV12-1. TRBV12-1 corresponds to a pseudogene. This TCR was recovered from a young man with active or convalescent COVID-19. Sequenced sample: peripheral blood. For the CDR3, the DNA is TGTGCCACAAGCCTCGGGGGGTACCGGGGTGAAAAACTGTTTTTT. This translates into CATSLGGYRGEKLFF.